One T cell receptor beta chain is described in this entry. This clone has a handful of counts. This clone's antigen is unknown. Qualities for individual bases were not recorded, and no much larger clone is one base off. The CDR3 regions of human TCRbeta chains were analyzed by immunosequencing. Per the original workflow: TCRs in the repertoires were matched against a reference library of SARS-CoV-2-specific TCRs that had been generated with the MIRA antigen-specificity platform. Breadth was defined as the fraction of unique TCRs that were SARS-CoV-2-associated, and depth was defined as the fraction of total T cells that were SARS-CoV-2-associated. Using the MIRA data, every spike-specific TCR was mapped to the spike region that the TCR reacted to and assigned to either a CD4 or a CD8 class. Log10-transformed breadth and depth values were compared by one-way ANOVA with Sidak's multiple comparisons tests. TCRdb's version of the immuneACCESS table is confined to in-frame rearrangements and falls short of the full clone set. An unresolved V gene accounts for under half of the shortfall where checked; the remainder is of unknown origin. Clone size and the V and J calls come from that table; the DNA yielded D and trimming. This sample comprises about 100,000 clones, approximately 89% of them detected only once. Together, the top ten hold around 3.8% of the sample.

This sample was taken from a study of T cell responses to AZD1222 COVID-19 vaccine (dated by TCRdb to about 2021). Regarding the research as a whole: TCR sequencing covered about 230 trial participants: 200 to 220 given two doses of AZD1222 and 26 given two doses of MenACWY control vaccine. Trial participants were enrolled into age subgroups of 18-55, 56-69 and 70-plus years, which contained about 150, 27 and 61 TCR-sequenced participants, respectively. General study outcomes and caveats: CD4 TCRs associated with the vaccine covered the entire spike protein, and the dominant responses were in regions 160-218 and 743-854. Participants were mostly white British, with more females than males. The authors suggested clonal diversity may have been underestimated. Only 5 to 7 AZD1222 recipients were SARS-CoV-2 seropositive at baseline, limiting conclusions about previously exposed vaccinees. A significant rise in spike-specific TCR breadth and depth was observed after two AZD1222 doses relative to day 0 and relative to MenACWY recipients. Nearly half of unique spike-specific TCRs reportedly recognized epitopes outside regions mutated in the B.1.351 and B.1.1.7 variants. Because no day 14 peak-response samples were available, the repertoires could be characterized only after the peak T cell response. In the small 56-69-year group, the increase in depth fell short of significance, most likely because of low power.

From the cysteine up to the phenylalanine, the CDR3 has a length of 12 residues. Kept here is only the CDR3 DNA, which spans 36 bases and is read in frame from base 1. CDR1 and CDR2 were assigned from the germline V gene as MDHEN and SYDVKM. A distance of 10 bases separates the germline ends of V and J, which lose 7 bases and 3 bases respectively. In light of the paper, this sample's time point label describes: baseline before first vaccination. The sample's treatment or condition label, decoded: meningococcal conjugate vaccine given as trial control. The vaccinee samples were drawn from two UK trials, COV001 and COV002, one of which was a single-blind randomized controlled phase 2/3 trial testing AZD1222 (ChAdOx1 nCoV-19) in healthy adults. Trial participant PBMC samples were collected at day 0 and day 28 after the second dose for TCRbeta chain sequencing.

The source was peripheral blood, collected on day 0 of MenACWY control vaccination. The rearrangement joined TRBV28 to TRBJ2-7; tentative D gene TRBD2, with 6 bases matching. This TCR derives from an adult in good health. The bases read TGTGCCAGCATGTCGGGACTCTACGAGCAGTACTTC. Its coded protein is CASMSGLYEQYF.